This is a list of T cell receptor beta chains from one sample in a study of monozygotic twins with inflammatory bowel disease. One entry per CDR3 protein, without DNA, is what TCRdb gives after re-calling the 5' RACE reads. The sample includes some 170,000 distinct CDR3 sequences. The sequencing input was blood. The receptors were gathered from a human donor with ulcerative colitis or Crohn's disease, or a healthy co-twin of an affected twin (not recorded which). The CDR3 runs from the conserved cysteine through the conserved F or W. The order of the fields is CDR3 length, J gene, V gene, CDR3 protein.

>14|TRBJ2-7|TRBV28
CASIDSGSSYEQYF
>15|TRBJ2-7|TRBV3-1
CASSLLNRDYHEQYF
>16|TRBJ1-2|TRBV30
CAWRVALGRVNYGYTF
>15|TRBJ2-3|TRBV20-1
CSASPLGGRTDTQYF
>14|TRBJ2-3|TRBV24-1
CATSVGQFTDTQYF
>16|TRBJ2-5|TRBV24-1
CATSDPGGGRQETQYF
>17|TRBJ1-6|TRBV7-3
CASSLNPSDEVNSPLHF
>14|TRBJ2-3|TRBV23-1
CASSGQGAPDTQYF
>13|TRBJ2-7|TRBV14
CASSHGGHYEQYF
>16|TRBJ2-7|TRBV21-1
CASSKAGAGSSYEQYF
>17|TRBJ1-3|TRBV5-1
CASSLIGGGVSGNTIYF
>14|TRBJ2-5|TRBV18
CASSPPGSRETQYF
>14|TRBJ2-4|TRBV5-1
CASSPSGSGGIQYF
>13|TRBJ2-3|TRBV7-9
CALNAGDTDTQYF
>15|TRBJ2-6|TRBV7-3
CASSLRKSGANVLTF
>14|TRBJ1-1|TRBV27
CASSLRGKNTEAFF
>16|TRBJ1-2|TRBV5-1
CATRALGQGQDYGYTF
>15|TRBJ1-5|TRBV7-2
CASSLVGGGDQPQHF